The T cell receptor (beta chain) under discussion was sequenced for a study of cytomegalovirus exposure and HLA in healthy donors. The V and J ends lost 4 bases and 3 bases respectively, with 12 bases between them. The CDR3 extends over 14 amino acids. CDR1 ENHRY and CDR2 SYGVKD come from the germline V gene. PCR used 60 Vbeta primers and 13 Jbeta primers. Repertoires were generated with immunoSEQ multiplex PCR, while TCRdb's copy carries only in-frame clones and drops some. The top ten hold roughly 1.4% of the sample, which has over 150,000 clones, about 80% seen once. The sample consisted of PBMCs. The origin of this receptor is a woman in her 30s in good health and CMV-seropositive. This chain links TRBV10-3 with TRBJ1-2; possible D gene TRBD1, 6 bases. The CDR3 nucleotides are TGTGCCATCAGTGTGCGGGGGGCGGACTATGGCTACACCTTC. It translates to CAISVRGADYGYTF.